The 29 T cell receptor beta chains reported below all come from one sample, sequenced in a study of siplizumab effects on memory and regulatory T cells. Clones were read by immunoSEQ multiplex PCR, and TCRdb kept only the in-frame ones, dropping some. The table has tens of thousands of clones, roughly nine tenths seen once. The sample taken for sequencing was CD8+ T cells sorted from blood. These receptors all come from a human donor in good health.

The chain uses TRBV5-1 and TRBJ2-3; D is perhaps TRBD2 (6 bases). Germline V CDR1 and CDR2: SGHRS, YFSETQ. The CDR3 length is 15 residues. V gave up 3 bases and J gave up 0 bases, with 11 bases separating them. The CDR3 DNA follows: TGCGCCAGCAGCTGGGGGGAGACTAGCACAGATACGCAGTATTTT. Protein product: CASSWGETSTDTQYF.

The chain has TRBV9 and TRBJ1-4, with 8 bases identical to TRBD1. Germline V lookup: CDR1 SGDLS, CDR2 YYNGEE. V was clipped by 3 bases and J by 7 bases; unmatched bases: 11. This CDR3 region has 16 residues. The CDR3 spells CASSASGQGGSEKLFF. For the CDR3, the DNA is TGTGCCAGCAGCGCTAGTGGACAGGGAGGGAGTGAAAAACTGTTTTTT.

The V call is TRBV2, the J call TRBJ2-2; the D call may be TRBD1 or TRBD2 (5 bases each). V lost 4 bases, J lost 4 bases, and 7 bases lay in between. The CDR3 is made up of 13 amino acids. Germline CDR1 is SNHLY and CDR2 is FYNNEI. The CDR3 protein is CASSVGGTGELFF. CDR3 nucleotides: TGTGCCAGCAGTGTTGGGGGCACCGGGGAGCTGTTTTTT.

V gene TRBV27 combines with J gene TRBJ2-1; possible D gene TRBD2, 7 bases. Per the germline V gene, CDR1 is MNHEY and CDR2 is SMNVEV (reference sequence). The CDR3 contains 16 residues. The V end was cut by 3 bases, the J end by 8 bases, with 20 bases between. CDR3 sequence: CASSFRGGANFDEQFF. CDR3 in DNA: TGTGCCAGCAGTTTCCGAGGGGGGGCGAATTTCGATGAGCAGTTCTTC.

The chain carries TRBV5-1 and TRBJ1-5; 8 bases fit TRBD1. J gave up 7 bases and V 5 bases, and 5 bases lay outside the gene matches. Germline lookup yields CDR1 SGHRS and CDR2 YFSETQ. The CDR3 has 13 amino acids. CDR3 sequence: CASRPDREQPQHF. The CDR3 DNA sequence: TGCGCCAGCAGACCGGACAGGGAGCAGCCCCAGCATTTT.

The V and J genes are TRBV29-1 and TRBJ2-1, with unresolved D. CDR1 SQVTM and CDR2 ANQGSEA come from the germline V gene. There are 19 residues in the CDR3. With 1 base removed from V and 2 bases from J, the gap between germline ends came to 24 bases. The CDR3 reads CSVEGLRSVYLQTYNEQFF. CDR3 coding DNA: TGCAGCGTTGAAGGTTTACGTTCTGTCTACCTCCAGACCTACAATGAGCAGTTCTTC.

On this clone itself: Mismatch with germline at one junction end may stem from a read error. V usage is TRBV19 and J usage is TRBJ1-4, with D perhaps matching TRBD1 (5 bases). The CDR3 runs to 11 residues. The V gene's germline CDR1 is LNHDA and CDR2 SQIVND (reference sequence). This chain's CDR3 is CASSRGDGHIF. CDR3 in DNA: TGTGCCAGTAGTAGGGGGGACGGACATATTTTT. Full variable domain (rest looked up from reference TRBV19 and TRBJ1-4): DGGITQSPKYLFRKEGQNVTLSCEQNLNHDAMYWYRQDPGQGLRLIYYSQIVNDFQKGDIAEGYSVSREKKESFPLTVTSAQKNPTAFYLCASSRGDGHIFGSGTQLSVL.

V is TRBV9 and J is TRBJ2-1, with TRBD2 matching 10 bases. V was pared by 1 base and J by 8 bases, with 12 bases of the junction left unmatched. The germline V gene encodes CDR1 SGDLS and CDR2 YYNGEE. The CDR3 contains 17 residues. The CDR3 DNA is TGTGCCAGCAGCGTAATGAGCGGGGGGGCACAGGGCCATGAGCAGTTCTTC. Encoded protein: CASSVMSGGAQGHEQFF. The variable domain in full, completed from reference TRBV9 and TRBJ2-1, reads DSGVTQTPKHLITATGQRVTLRCSPRSGDLSVYWYQQSLDQGLQFLIQYYNGEERAKGNILERFSAQQFPDLHSELNLSSLELGDSALYFCASSVMSGGAQGHEQFFGPGTRLTVL.

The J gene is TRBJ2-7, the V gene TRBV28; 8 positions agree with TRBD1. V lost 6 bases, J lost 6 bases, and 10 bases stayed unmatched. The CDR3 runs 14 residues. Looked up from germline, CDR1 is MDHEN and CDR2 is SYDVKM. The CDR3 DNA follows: TGTGCCAGCAGGAACCGGGACAGGATGGGCGAGCAGTACTTC. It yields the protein CASRNRDRMGEQYF.

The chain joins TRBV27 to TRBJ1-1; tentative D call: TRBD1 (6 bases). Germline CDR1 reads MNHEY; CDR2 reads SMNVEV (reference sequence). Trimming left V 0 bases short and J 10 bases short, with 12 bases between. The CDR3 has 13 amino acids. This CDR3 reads CASSLSGGLIAFF. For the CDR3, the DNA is TGTGCCAGCAGTTTATCGGGGGGGCTAATAGCTTTCTTT.

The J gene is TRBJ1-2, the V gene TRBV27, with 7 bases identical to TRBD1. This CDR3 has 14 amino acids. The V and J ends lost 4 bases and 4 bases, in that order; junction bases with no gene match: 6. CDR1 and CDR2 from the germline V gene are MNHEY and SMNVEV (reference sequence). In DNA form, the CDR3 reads TGTGCCAGCAGTTCAACCGGGACAGTCTATGGCTACACCTTC. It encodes CASSSTGTVYGYTF.

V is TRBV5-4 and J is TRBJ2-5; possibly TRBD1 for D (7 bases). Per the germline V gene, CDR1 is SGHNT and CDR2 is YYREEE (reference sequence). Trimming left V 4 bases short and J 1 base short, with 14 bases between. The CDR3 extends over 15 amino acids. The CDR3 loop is CASSGGGPGQETQYF. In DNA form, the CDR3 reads TGTGCCAGCAGCGGAGGGGGCCCGGGCCAAGAGACCCAGTACTTC. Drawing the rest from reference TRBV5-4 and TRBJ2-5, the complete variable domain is ETGVTQSPTHLIKTRGQQVTLRCSSQSGHNTVSWYQQALGQGPQFIFQYYREEENGRGNFPPRFSGLQFPNYSSELNVNALELDDSALYLCASSGGGPGQETQYFGPGTRLLVL.

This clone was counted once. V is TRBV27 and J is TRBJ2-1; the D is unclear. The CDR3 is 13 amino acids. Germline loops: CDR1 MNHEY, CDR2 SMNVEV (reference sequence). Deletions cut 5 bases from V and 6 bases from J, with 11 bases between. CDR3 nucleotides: TGTGCCAGCAGTCCACTGACCTTCAATGAGCAGTTCTTC. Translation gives CASSPLTFNEQFF.

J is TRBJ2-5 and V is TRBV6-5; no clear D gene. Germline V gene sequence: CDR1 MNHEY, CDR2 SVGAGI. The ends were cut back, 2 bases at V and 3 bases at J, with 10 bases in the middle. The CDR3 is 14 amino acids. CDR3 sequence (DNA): TGTGCCAGCAGTTACACGGGCTCGGAAGAGACCCAGTACTTC. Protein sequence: CASSYTGSEETQYF.

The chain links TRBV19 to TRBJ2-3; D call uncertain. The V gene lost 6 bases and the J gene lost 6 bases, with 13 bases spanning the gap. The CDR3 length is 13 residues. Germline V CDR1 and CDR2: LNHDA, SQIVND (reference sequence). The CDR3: CASRTLLLDTQYF. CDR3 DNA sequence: TGTGCCAGTAGAACCCTACTTCTGGATACGCAGTATTTT. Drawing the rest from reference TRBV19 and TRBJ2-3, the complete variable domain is DGGITQSPKYLFRKEGQNVTLSCEQNLNHDAMYWYRQDPGQGLRLIYYSQIVNDFQKGDIAEGYSVSREKKESFPLTVTSAQKNPTAFYLCASRTLLLDTQYFGPGTRLTVL.

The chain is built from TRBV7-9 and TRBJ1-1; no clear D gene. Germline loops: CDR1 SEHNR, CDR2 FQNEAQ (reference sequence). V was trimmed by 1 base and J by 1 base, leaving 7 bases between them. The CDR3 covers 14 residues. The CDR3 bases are TGTGCCAGCAGCTTAGACTTGGGGAACACTGAAGCTTTCTTT. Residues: CASSLDLGNTEAFF.

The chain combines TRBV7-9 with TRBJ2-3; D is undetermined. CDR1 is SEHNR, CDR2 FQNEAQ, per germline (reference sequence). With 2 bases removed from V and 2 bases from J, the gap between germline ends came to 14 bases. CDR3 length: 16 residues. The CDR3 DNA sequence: TGTGCCAGCAGCTTAACCCAGTTCCTTTCCACAGATACGCAGTATTTT. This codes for CASSLTQFLSTDTQYF.

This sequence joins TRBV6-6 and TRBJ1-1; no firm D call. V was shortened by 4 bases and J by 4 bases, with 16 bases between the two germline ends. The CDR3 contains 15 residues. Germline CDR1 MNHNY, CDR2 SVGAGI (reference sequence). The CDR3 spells CASSFGRPGGTEAFF. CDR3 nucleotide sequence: TGTGCCAGCAGTTTTGGACGCCCCGGCGGCACTGAAGCTTTCTTT.

CDR3 protein: CASSYDRSGGLYEQYF. CDR3 in DNA: TGTGCCAGCAGTTACGATCGGTCAGGGGGACTCTACGAGCAGTACTTC. The genes are TRBV6-6 and TRBJ2-7, with D perhaps matching TRBD1 (7 bases). The V end was cut by 2 bases, the J end by 3 bases, with 17 bases between. Germline V lookup: CDR1 MNHNY, CDR2 SVGAGI (reference sequence). CDR3 length equals 16 residues.

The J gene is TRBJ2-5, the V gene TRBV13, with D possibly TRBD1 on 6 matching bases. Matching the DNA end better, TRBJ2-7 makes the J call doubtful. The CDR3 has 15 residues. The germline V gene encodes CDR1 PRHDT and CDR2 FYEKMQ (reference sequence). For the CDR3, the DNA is TGTGCCAGCAGCTTGGGACATGGGGGATTCTACGAGCAGTACTTC. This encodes CASSLGHGGFYEQYF.

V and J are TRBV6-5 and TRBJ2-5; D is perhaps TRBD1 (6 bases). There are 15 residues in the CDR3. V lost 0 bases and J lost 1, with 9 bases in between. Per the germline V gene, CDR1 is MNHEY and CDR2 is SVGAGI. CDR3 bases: TGTGCCAGCAGTTACTCACCGGACAGCCAAGAGACCCAGTACTTC. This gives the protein CASSYSPDSQETQYF.

In nucleotides, the CDR3 is TGTGCCAGCAGCCTGACTAGCGGGAATGAGCAGTTCTTC. Translated: CASSLTSGNEQFF. This chain connects TRBV5-4 to TRBJ2-1; 10 bases are shared with TRBD2. J was trimmed by 7 bases and V by 4 bases; bases with no gene match: 2. This CDR3 is built from 13 residues. The germline V gene encodes CDR1 SGHNT and CDR2 YYREEE (reference sequence). The complete variable domain, with remaining parts taken from reference TRBV5-4 and TRBJ2-1, reads ETGVTQSPTHLIKTRGQQVTLRCSSQSGHNTVSWYQQALGQGPQFIFQYYREEENGRGNFPPRFSGLQFPNYSSELNVNALELDDSALYLCASSLTSGNEQFFGPGTRLTVL.

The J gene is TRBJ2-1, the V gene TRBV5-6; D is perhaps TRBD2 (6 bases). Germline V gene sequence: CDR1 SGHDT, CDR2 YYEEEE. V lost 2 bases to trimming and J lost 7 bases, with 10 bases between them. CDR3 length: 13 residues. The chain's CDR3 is CASSFSTRNEQFF. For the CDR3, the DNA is TGTGCCAGCAGCTTCTCGACTAGGAATGAGCAGTTCTTC.

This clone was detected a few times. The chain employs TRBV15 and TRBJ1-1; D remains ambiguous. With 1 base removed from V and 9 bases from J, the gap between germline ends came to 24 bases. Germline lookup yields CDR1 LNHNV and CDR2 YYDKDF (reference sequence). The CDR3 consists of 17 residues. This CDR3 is CATSRVGLVAAERKAFF. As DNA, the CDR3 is TGTGCCACCAGCAGAGTGGGCCTCGTGGCGGCGGAAAGAAAAGCTTTCTTT.

Here the CDR3 reads CASSEAFAGGGYTF. CDR3 bases: TGTGCCAGCAGTGAAGCTTTCGCCGGGGGTGGCTACACCTTC. The chain uses TRBV6-1 and TRBJ1-2, with a tentative D call TRBD1 (5 bases). V gave up 0 bases and J gave up 7 bases, with 12 bases separating them. This CDR3 region has 14 residues. Germline V gene sequence: CDR1 MNHNS, CDR2 SASEGT.

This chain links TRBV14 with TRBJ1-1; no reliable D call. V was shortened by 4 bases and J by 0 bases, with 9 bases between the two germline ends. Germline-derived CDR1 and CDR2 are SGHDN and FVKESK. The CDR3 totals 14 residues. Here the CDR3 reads CASSLTRMNTEAFF. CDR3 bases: TGTGCCAGCAGCCTGACAAGAATGAACACTGAAGCTTTCTTT.

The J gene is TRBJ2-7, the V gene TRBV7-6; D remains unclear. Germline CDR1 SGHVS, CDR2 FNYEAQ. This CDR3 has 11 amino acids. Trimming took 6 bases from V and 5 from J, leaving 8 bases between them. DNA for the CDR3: TGTGCCAGCAGACCTGGGGACGAGCAGTACTTC. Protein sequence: CASRPGDEQYF.

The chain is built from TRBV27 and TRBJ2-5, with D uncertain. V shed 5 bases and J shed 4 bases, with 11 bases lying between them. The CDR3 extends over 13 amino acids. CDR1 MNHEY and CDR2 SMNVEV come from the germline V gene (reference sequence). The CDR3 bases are TGTGCCAGCAGTCTGACACAGAGAGAGACCCAGTACTTC. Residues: CASSLTQRETQYF.

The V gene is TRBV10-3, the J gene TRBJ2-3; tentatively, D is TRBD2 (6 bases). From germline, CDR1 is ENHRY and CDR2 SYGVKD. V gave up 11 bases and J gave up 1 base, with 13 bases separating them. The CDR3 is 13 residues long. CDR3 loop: CAGGEVGTDTQYF. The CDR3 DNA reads TGTGCCGGCGGGGAGGTCGGCACAGATACGCAGTATTTT.